This T cell receptor beta chain was sequenced during a study of human T cells and chemical hapten exposure. TCRdb used MiXCR to reprocess the RACE reads, holding one entry per CDR3 protein. The sample holds over 65,000 distinct CDR3 sequences, 11% seen once. This clonotype was recorded a few times. As to time point: patch test 2, 6 weeks after DPC sensitization. Sample treatment: therapeutic diphenylcyclopropenone sensitization with weekly scalp DPC. CDR1 is MGHDK, CDR2 SYGVNS, per germline. There are 15 residues in the CDR3. Trimming took off 5 bases at V and 3 bases at J, with 17 bases between the two ends.

Sequenced here: whole blood, sampled in connection with sensitization to the hapten diphenylcyclopropenone (DPC). This chain uses TRBV25-1 with TRBJ2-7; a possible D gene is TRBD1 (6 bases). The clonotype originates from a man in his late teens or twenties with alopecia areata. Some clones in this sample may be carry-over from other donors' samples. In DNA, the CDR3 is TGTGCCAGCAGTCCTCCCGGGACATATCTCTACGAGCAGTACTTC. This encodes CASSPPGTYLYEQYF.